This TCR beta chain was profiled in a study of tumor-infiltrating lymphocytes in primary liver carcinoma (dated 2017 in TCRdb). With regard to the full study: Between late 2015 and early 2016, five patients in China with histopathologically diagnosed primary liver carcinoma had their tumors surgically resected. TCRbeta repertoire sequencing covered 35 specimens from 5 patients: about 25 tumor regions, 5 adjacent noncancerous liver tissues and 5 peripheral blood samples. Samples yielded roughly 3.5 to 7.13 million productive TCRbeta reads; read depth did not differ significantly between tissue types. TCRbeta repertoire sequencing, expression microarrays and whole-exome sequencing were combined in the study across five regions of each liver tumor, with adjacent normal tissue and blood also included. Of the five patients, three men and two women aged 30 to 69 years, four had hepatocellular carcinoma and one had combined HCC and intrahepatic cholangiocarcinoma. The tumors of the five patients were staged as T1-T3 N0M0, with maximum diameters ranging from about 4.2 to 10 cm. Repertoires from technical replicates were highly reproducible, with mean shared-clone rates approximately 0.92 and correlation coefficients above 0.95. Study-wide conclusions, independent of this receptor: Bulk unsorted samples precluded comparing CD4+ and CD8+ T cell repertoires. Consistent with antigen-driven expansion, pairs of tumor regions showed higher repertoire overlap (mean roughly 35%) than either tumor-adjacent pairs (around 17%) or tumor-blood pairs (approximately 15%). Compared with blood, tumors had a significantly larger share of the repertoire taken up by the top 250 clones (p = 0.039). The study included only four to six patients, and the authors note findings should be validated in a larger study. Because sequencing covered only the TCR beta chain and unpaired alpha chains were not captured, true repertoire diversity is likely underestimated.

Starting from 500 to 600 ng total RNA, TCRbeta-specific cDNA was produced by reverse transcription with a constant-region primer and ProtoScript II reverse transcriptase. TCRbeta libraries were built with three nested multiplex PCR rounds, a slightly modified ARM-PCR procedure. Multiplex TRBV1-TRBV30 forward primers and a Cbeta reverse primer were used in the first two PCR rounds, each of which was run for roughly 9 cycles. Sample barcodes and Illumina adapters were added in a final 25-cycle PCR with Deep VentR polymerase. Amplicons of 200-500 bp were gel-purified with a QIAquick gel extraction kit before sequencing. An Illumina HiSeq 2500 was used to sequence the TCRbeta amplicons with 250-bp paired-end reads. Concerning the study's data processing: Trimmomatic v0.33 was used to quality-trim the reads, and FLASH v1.2.11 was used to merge paired reads so that full CDR3 sequences could be recovered. V, D and J germline segments were assigned to the rearranged TCRbeta sequences by MiGEC v1.2.1b. Clonotype statistics, along with Shannon-Wiener diversity indices, were calculated using VDJtools v1.0.0. Except for diversity analysis, only each sample's 250 most abundant clonotypes were used in subsequent analyses to reduce sampling bias. The public reads were reprocessed in TCRdb via fastp at Q25 and MiXCR, keeping in-frame beta chains. Duplicate CDR3 protein sequences are folded into a single record with the most common DNA and genes. TCRdb, rather than the study authors, made the V and J calls. The sample table shows about 330,000 distinct CDR3 sequences, and 65% are seen once. The top ten constitute 6.5% of the sample.

Of note for this clonotype: Its antigen remains undetermined. A much more abundant neighbour one base away suggests this may be a read error.

V loses 11 bases, J loses 2 bases, and the germline ends lie 18 bases apart. Counted from cysteine to phenylalanine, this CDR3 has 14 amino acids. Only the CDR3 DNA is retained, 42 bases long and in frame from the first base. RNA from unsorted whole blood was extracted with TRIzol reagent, and germline DNA was obtained with the DNeasy Blood & Tissue kit. Chronic HBV infection was present in the patients, and the patients were treatment-naive at sampling. Before surgery, approximately 3.7 milliliters of peripheral blood were drawn into K2EDTA tubes. The sample consisted of peripheral blood. This sequence was found in a man aged 40-50 years with primary liver carcinoma and hepatitis B virus infection. The sequence is built from TRBV12-3 or TRBV12-4 and TRBJ1-2; the D gene lacks a confident call. In nucleotides, the sequence is TGTGCCGGCAAGGCCGGAGCATCCAACTATGGCTACACCTTC. Its translation is CAGKAGASNYGYTF.